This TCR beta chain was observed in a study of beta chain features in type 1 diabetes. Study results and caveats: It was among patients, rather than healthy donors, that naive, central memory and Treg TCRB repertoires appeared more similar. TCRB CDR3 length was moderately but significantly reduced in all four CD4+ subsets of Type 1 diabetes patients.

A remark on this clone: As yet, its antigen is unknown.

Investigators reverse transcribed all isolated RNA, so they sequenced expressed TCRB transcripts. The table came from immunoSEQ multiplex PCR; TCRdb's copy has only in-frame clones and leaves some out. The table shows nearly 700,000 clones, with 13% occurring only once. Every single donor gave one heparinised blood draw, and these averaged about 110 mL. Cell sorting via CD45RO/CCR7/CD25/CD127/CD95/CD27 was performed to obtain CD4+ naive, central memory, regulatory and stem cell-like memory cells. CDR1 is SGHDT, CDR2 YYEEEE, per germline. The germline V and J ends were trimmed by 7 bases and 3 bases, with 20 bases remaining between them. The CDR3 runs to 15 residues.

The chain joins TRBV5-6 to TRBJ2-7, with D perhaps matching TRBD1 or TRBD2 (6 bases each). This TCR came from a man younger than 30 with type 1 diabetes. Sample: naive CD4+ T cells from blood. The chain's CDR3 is CASASWGATDYEQYF. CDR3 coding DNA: TGTGCCAGCGCCTCTTGGGGGGCGACGGACTACGAGCAGTACTTC.